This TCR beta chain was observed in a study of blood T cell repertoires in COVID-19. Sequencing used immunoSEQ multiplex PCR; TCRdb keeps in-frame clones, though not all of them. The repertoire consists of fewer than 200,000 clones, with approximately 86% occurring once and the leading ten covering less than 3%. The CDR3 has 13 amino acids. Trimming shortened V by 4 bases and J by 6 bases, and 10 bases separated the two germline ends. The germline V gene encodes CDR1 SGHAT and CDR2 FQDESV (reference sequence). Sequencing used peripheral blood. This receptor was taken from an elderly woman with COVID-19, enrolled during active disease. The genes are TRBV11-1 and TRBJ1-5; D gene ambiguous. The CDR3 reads CASSWDEGQPQHF. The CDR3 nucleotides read TGTGCCAGCAGCTGGGATGAGGGTCAGCCCCAGCATTTT.